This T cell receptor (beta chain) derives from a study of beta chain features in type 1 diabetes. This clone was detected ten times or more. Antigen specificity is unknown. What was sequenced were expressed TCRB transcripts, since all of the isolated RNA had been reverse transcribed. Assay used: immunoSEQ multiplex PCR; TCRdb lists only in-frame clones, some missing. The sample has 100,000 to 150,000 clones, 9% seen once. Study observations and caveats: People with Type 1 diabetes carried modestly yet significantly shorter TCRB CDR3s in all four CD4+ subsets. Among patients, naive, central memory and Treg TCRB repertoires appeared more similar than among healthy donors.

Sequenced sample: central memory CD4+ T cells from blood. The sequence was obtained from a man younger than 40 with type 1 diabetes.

Written as DNA, the CDR3 is TGTGCCAGCAGCCTCGGGACAGGGGGTACGCAGTATTTT. This codes for CASSLGTGGTQYF. This chain uses TRBV7-3 with TRBJ2-3, with TRBD1 matching 11 bases. This CDR3 contains 13 residues. CDR1 SGHTA and CDR2 FQGTGA come from the germline V gene. The ends lost 5 bases at V and 8 bases at J; junction bases unmatched: 3.